Shown below are 27 T cell receptor beta chains from a single sample sequenced in a study of blood T cell repertoires in COVID-19. Assay used: immunoSEQ multiplex PCR; TCRdb lists only in-frame clones, some missing. The sample yields around 100,000 clones, approximately 81% seen once. Sequencing input: peripheral blood. These receptors all stem from a human donor in a cohort sampled during active COVID-19.

This chain links TRBV19 with TRBJ1-4; D is undetermined. V lost 4 bases and J 3 bases, leaving 15 bases between the germline ends. The V gene's germline CDR1 is LNHDA and CDR2 SQIVND (reference sequence). The CDR3 spans 16 residues. The CDR3 sequence: CASSTSKAGSNEKLFF. The CDR3 DNA reads TGTGCCAGTAGTACCAGCAAAGCGGGGTCTAATGAAAAACTGTTTTTT.

The V call is TRBV19, the J call TRBJ1-1, with a tentative D call TRBD1 (5 bases). Looked up from germline, CDR1 is LNHDA and CDR2 is SQIVND (reference sequence). The V end lost 5 bases, the J end lost 6 bases, and 19 bases lay between the germline ends. The CDR3 totals 15 residues. The CDR3: CASSLGETVWAEAFF. The DNA of the CDR3 is TGTGCCAGTAGTCTAGGTGAGACAGTTTGGGCTGAAGCTTTCTTT.

This clone turned up a few times. The chain employs TRBV7-2 and TRBJ2-7, with 7 bases identical to TRBD1. With V trimmed by 3 bases and J by 1 base, 9 bases remained unmatched. The CDR3 sequence is 16 residues long. CDR1 SGHTA and CDR2 FQGNSA come from the germline V gene. This CDR3 is CASSLITGTASYEQYF. The CDR3 DNA reads as TGTGCCAGCAGCTTGATTACCGGGACAGCTTCCTACGAGCAGTACTTC.

This chain links TRBV5-4 with TRBJ1-3; D is possibly TRBD1 (6 bases). Germline CDR1 is SGHNT and CDR2 is YYREEE (reference sequence). V lost 4 bases, J lost 6 bases, and 20 bases lay in between. This CDR3 contains 16 residues. This CDR3 is CASSNLGAPRENTIYF. The CDR3 DNA reads TGTGCCAGCAGCAATTTGGGGGCACCGCGTGAAAACACCATATATTTT.

V and J are TRBV19 and TRBJ2-2; no definite D call. V was trimmed by 3 bases and J by 7 bases, leaving 9 bases between them. Germline CDR1 and CDR2: LNHDA and SQIVND (reference sequence). The CDR3 is 13 residues long. The CDR3 region is CASSMWSGGELFF. The CDR3 DNA follows: TGTGCCAGTAGTATGTGGTCGGGCGGGGAGCTGTTTTTT.

The CDR3 coding sequence is TGTGCCAGCAGTCCTGGGGGGGCTGCCATCTACGAGCAGTACTTC. It is translated as CASSPGGAAIYEQYF. The gene calls are TRBV6-5 and TRBJ2-7, with D perhaps TRBD2 (7 bases). Trimming pared 5 bases from V and 3 bases from J, leaving 17 bases between. The CDR3 is 15 residues long. Germline assignment: CDR1 MNHEY and CDR2 SVGAGI.

This rearrangement joins TRBV30 to TRBJ2-5, with D perhaps TRBD2 (5 bases). The CDR3 loop spans 12 amino acids. The germline gives CDR1 GTSNPN, CDR2 SVGIG (reference sequence). Trimming left V 5 bases short and J 7 bases short, with 14 bases between. CDR3 coding DNA: TGTGCCTGGGGTGGCACTCGGGGGACCCAGTACTTC. Amino acids: CAWGGTRGTQYF.

The chain carries TRBV24-1 and TRBJ2-1, with D unresolved. CDR1 is KGHDR, CDR2 SFDVKD, per germline. This CDR3 has 14 amino acids. Trimming removed 3 bases from V and 4 bases from J, with 9 bases in between. CDR3: CATSDPVYYNEQFF. The CDR3 DNA follows: TGTGCCACCAGTGATCCAGTGTATTACAATGAGCAGTTCTTC.

The J gene is TRBJ2-3, the V gene TRBV30; weak D call: TRBD1 (5 bases). Trimming cost V 2 bases and J 11 bases, with 20 bases left between them. The CDR3 has 14 residues. Germline CDR1 is GTSNPN and CDR2 is SVGIG (reference sequence). The DNA for the CDR3 is TGTGCCTGGAGTAGGCAATCCGGCAGGGTGGGGCAGTATTTT. This gives the protein CAWSRQSGRVGQYF.

J is TRBJ1-6 and V is TRBV24-1; 8 bases match TRBD1. The CDR3 length is 17 residues. Germline-derived CDR1 and CDR2 are KGHDR and SFDVKD. Trimming cost V 4 bases and J 0 bases; bases outside gene matches: 4. The CDR3 nucleotides are TGTGCCACCAGTGAGCGGACAGGGCACTCCTATAATTCACCCCTCCACTTT. This encodes CATSERTGHSYNSPLHF.

This clone has just a few counts. The chain couples TRBV6-5 to TRBJ1-6, with TRBD1 as a possible D gene (5 bases). The CDR3 is 15 residues long. The V end was cut by 2 bases, the J end by 6 bases, with 11 bases between. Germline V gene data show CDR1 as MNHEY and CDR2 as SVGAGI. CDR3 DNA: TGTGCCAGCAGTTACGCGACAGATGTTAATTCACCCCTCCACTTT. Translated, it gives CASSYATDVNSPLHF.

This chain joins TRBV2 and TRBJ2-5; perhaps TRBD2 as D (5 bases). The CDR3 is made up of 12 amino acids. CDR1 and CDR2 from the germline V gene are SNHLY and FYNNEI. V was cut by 4 bases and J by 4 bases, with 7 bases left in between. The CDR3: CASSGEGETQYF. The CDR3, as DNA: TGTGCCAGCAGTGGAGAGGGAGAGACCCAGTACTTC.

This sequence joins TRBV12-3 or TRBV12-4 and TRBJ2-7; possibly TRBD1 for D (6 bases). The CDR3 contains 13 residues. V lost 6 bases and J lost 2, with 11 bases in between. This CDR3 is CASRRTETYEQYF. CDR3 bases: TGTGCCAGCAGACGGACAGAGACCTACGAGCAGTACTTC.

The gene calls are TRBV10-2 and TRBJ1-6, with TRBD1 identical over 7 bases. CDR1 and CDR2 from the germline V gene are WSHSY and SAAADI. The CDR3 is 13 amino acids. J was trimmed by 3 bases and V by 10 bases; bases with no gene match: 3. CDR3 residues: CATRTGYNSPLHF. DNA for the CDR3: TGCGCCACCCGGACAGGCTATAATTCACCCCTCCACTTT.

This chain joins TRBV7-7 and TRBJ2-5; D perhaps matches TRBD2 (6 bases). This CDR3 contains 15 residues. Trimming removed 5 bases from V and 1 base from J, with 14 bases in between. The germline gives CDR1 SSHAT, CDR2 FNYEAQ (reference sequence). The CDR3 bases are TGTGCCAGCAGCCCCGTGGGCGGGGTCCAAGAGACCCAGTACTTC. Its translation is CASSPVGGVQETQYF.

This clone was seen only a few times. V is TRBV5-1 and J is TRBJ2-1; 10 nucleotides line up with TRBD2. Germline V gene sequence: CDR1 SGHRS, CDR2 YFSETQ. V lost 5 bases and J lost 6; bases outside the gene matches: 17. The CDR3 runs to 18 residues. The CDR3 nucleotides are TGCGCCAGCAGACGGACTAGCGGAAAGCTACCGGGGATCAATGAGCAGTTCTTC. This codes for CASRRTSGKLPGINEQFF.

The rearrangement joins TRBV10-1 to TRBJ1-2; 8 positions agree with TRBD1. Germline values: CDR1 WNHNN, CDR2 SYGVQD (reference sequence). V dropped 2 bases and J dropped 8; count of bases not matched to a gene: 10. The length of the CDR3 is 15 residues. In DNA, the CDR3 is TGCGCCAGCAGTGAGCAGAGGACAGGGTTTGGCGGCTACACCTTC. Protein: CASSEQRTGFGGYTF.

CDR3 residues: CASSKSGSTDTQYF. The CDR3, as DNA: TGTGCCAGCAGTAAGAGCGGAAGCACAGATACGCAGTATTTT. The chain is built from TRBV6-2 or TRBV6-3 and TRBJ2-3; the D gene is possibly TRBD2 (5 bases). V lost 5 bases to trimming and J lost 0 bases, with 9 bases between them. Germline V gene data show CDR1 as MNHEY and CDR2 as SVGEGT. The CDR3 spans 14 residues.

V gene TRBV5-1 combines with J gene TRBJ2-3, with a tentative D call TRBD2 (7 bases). V was shortened by 4 bases and J by 5 bases, with 14 bases between the two germline ends. Germline V lookup: CDR1 SGHRS, CDR2 YFSETQ. CDR3 size: 14 residues. DNA for the CDR3: TGCGCCAGCAGCAAGGGGGGGGCCAAAGATACGCAGTATTTT. Its translation is CASSKGGAKDTQYF.

The rearrangement links TRBV10-2 to TRBJ1-1, with unresolved D. Trimming left V 5 bases short and J 4 bases short, with 11 bases between. CDR3 length equals 13 residues. Germline V gene sequence: CDR1 WSHSY, CDR2 SAAADI. The DNA for the CDR3 is TGCGCCAGCAGTCCAGTACCGGGCACTGAAGCTTTCTTT. Amino acid sequence: CASSPVPGTEAFF.

The chain joins TRBV7-9 to TRBJ2-1; TRBD1 aligns across 10 bases. V was clipped by 5 bases and J by 7 bases; unmatched bases: 11. The V gene's germline CDR1 is SEHNR and CDR2 FQNEAQ (reference sequence). The CDR3 has 16 residues. In DNA form, the CDR3 reads TGTGCCAGCAGCCCGAGACAGGGGGCGAGGAAGAATGAGCAGTTCTTC. It specifies CASSPRQGARKNEQFF.

This clone was seen a few times. V usage is TRBV27 and J usage is TRBJ1-6; 9 bases match TRBD1. V lost 4 bases to trimming and J lost 4 bases; unmatched junction nucleotides: 2. The CDR3 is made up of 15 amino acids. Germline CDR1 is MNHEY and CDR2 is SMNVEV (reference sequence). The CDR3 protein is CASSWGQGYNSPLHF. The CDR3 nucleotides are TGTGCCAGCAGTTGGGGACAGGGATATAATTCACCCCTCCACTTT.

The V call is TRBV6-5, the J call TRBJ2-1, with 7 bases that match TRBD2. Germline V CDR1 and CDR2: MNHEY, SVGAGI. The J segment lost 2 bases and the V segment lost 7 bases, leaving 8 bases of the junction unmatched. The CDR3 totals 15 residues. CDR3 sequence (DNA): TGTGCCAGCAACTCGGGACTAAGGCCCTACAATGAGCAGTTCTTC. Translated: CASNSGLRPYNEQFF.

This chain connects TRBV4-2 to TRBJ2-1; weak D call: TRBD2 (5 bases). CDR1 is LGHNA, CDR2 YNFKEQ, per germline. The V end lost 1 base, the J end lost 4 bases, and 14 bases lay between the germline ends. The CDR3 totals 16 residues. CDR3 coding DNA: TGTGCCAGCAGCCAAGTTGTTTGGGGAGAATACAATGAGCAGTTCTTC. This codes for CASSQVVWGEYNEQFF.

This rearrangement joins TRBV29-1 to TRBJ1-1; unclear D gene. Per the germline V gene, CDR1 is SQVTM and CDR2 is ANQGSEA. Trimming pared 5 bases from V and 4 bases from J, leaving 8 bases between. There are 11 residues in the CDR3. The chain's CDR3 is CSVSDGTEAFF. CDR3 sequence (DNA): TGCAGCGTTTCAGATGGCACTGAAGCTTTCTTT.

The V call is TRBV6-5, the J call TRBJ2-7; no reliable D call. The ends were cut back, 2 bases at V and 4 bases at J, with 18 bases in the middle. Germline V gene lookup returns CDR1 MNHEY and CDR2 SVGAGI. The CDR3 is made up of 16 amino acids. The CDR3 protein is CASSYLPPPGPYEQYF. In nucleotides, the CDR3 is TGTGCCAGCAGTTACCTCCCCCCTCCCGGTCCTTACGAGCAGTACTTC.

The rearrangement joins TRBV11-2 to TRBJ2-7; 8 bases agree with TRBD2. Germline trimming cut 4 bases from V and 3 bases from J; bases unmatched to any gene: 11. The CDR3 extends over 16 amino acids. Germline CDR1 and CDR2: SGHAT and FQNNGV. CDR3 nucleotides: TGTGCCAGCAGCTACCGACTAGCGATTAGCGACTACGAGCAGTACTTC. Translated, it gives CASSYRLAISDYEQYF.